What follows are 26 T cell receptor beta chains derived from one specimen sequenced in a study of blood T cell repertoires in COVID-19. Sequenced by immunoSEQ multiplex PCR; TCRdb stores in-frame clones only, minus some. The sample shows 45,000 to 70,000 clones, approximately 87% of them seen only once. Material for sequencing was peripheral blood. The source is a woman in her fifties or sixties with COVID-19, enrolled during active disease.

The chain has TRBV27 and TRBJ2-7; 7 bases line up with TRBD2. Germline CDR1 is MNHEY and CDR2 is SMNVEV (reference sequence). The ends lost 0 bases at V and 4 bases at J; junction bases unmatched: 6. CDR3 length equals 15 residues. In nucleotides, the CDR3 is TGTGCCAGCAGTTTATCGGGGGGGGGTGTATACGAGCAGTACTTC. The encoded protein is CASSLSGGGVYEQYF.

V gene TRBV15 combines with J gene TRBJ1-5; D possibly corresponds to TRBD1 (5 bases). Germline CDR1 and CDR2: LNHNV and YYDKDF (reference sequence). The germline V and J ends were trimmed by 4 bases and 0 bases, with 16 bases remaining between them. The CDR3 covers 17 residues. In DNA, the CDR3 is TGTGCCACCAGCAAAGAAGCGGCGGGGGATAGCAATCAGCCCCAGCATTTT. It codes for CATSKEAAGDSNQPQHF.

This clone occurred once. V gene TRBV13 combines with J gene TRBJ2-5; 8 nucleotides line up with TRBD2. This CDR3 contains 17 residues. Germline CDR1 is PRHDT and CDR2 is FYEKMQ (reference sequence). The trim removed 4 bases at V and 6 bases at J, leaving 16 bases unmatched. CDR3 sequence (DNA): TGTGCCAGCAGCTCTTCCGGGGGGGAGCGGGACTGGAAGACCCAGTACTTC. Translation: CASSSSGGERDWKTQYF. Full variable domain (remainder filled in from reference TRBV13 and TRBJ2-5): AAGVIQSPRHLIKEKRETATLKCYPIPRHDTVYWYQQGPGQDPQFLISFYEKMQSDKGSIPDRFSAQQFSDYHSELNMSSLELGDSALYFCASSSSGGERDWKTQYFGPGTRLLVL.

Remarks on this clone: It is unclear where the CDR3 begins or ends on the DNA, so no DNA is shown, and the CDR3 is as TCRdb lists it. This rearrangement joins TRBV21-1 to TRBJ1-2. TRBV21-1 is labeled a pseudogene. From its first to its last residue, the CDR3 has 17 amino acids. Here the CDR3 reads CASSTEPFGGGNYGYTF.

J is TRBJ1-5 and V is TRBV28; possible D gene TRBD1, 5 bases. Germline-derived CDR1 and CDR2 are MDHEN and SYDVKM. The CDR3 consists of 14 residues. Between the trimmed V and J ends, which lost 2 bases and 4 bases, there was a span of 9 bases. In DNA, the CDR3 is TGTGCCAGCAGTTTACCCCAGGGTAATCAGCCCCAGCATTTT. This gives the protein CASSLPQGNQPQHF.

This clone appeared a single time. CDR3 in amino acids: CASSQIAGQGATNSPLHF. CDR3 sequence (DNA): TGTGCCAGCAGCCAAATCGCCGGACAGGGGGCTACTAATTCACCCCTCCACTTT. The chain joins TRBV3-1 (or the pseudogene TRBV3-2) to TRBJ1-6; 11 nucleotides agree with TRBD1. From germline, CDR1 is LGHDT and CDR2 YNNKEL (reference sequence). Unmatched junction bases numbered 9, after V lost 2 bases and J lost 6 bases. There are 18 residues in the CDR3.

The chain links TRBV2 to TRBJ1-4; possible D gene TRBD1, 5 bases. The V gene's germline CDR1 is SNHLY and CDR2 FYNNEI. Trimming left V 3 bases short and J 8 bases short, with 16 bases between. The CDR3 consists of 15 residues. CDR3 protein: CASSENQGAVEKLFF. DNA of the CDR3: TGTGCCAGCAGTGAGAATCAGGGCGCTGTCGAAAAACTGTTTTTT.

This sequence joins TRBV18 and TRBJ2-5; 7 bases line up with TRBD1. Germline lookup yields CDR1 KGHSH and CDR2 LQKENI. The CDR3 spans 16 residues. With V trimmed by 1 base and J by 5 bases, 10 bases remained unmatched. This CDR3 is CASSPQTGILSETQYF. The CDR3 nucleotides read TGTGCCAGCTCACCACAGACAGGGATTCTTTCGGAGACCCAGTACTTC.

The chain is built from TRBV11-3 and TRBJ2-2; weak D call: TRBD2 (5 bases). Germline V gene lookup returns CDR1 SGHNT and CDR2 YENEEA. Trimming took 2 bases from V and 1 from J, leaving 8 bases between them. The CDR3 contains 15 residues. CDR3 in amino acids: CASSLKAGNTGELFF. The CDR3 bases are TGTGCCAGCAGCTTAAAGGCGGGGAACACCGGGGAGCTGTTTTTT.

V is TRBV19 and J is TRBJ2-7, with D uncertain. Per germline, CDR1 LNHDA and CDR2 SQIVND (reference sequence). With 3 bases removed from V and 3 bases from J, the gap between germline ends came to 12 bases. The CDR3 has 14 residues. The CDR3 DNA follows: TGTGCCAGTAGTATCGGTGCGAACCGCTACGAGCAGTACTTC. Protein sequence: CASSIGANRYEQYF.

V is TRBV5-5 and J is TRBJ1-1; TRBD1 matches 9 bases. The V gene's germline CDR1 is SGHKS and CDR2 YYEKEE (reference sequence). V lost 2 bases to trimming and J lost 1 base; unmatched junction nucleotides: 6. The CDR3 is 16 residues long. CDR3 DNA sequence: TGTGCCAGCAGCTTCGGACCGGGACAGGGGAACACTGAAGCTTTCTTT. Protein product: CASSFGPGQGNTEAFF.

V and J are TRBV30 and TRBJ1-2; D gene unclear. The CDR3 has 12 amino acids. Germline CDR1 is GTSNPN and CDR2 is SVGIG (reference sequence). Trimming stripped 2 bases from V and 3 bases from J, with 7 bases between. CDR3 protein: CAWSLAYYGYTF. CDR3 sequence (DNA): TGTGCCTGGAGTTTGGCCTACTATGGCTACACCTTC.

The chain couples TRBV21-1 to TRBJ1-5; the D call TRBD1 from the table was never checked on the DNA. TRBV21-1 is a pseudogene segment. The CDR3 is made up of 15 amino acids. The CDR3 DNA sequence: TGTGCCAGCAGCGCCCGGACAGGGTCCAATCAGCCCCAGCATTTT. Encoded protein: CASSARTGSNQPQHF.

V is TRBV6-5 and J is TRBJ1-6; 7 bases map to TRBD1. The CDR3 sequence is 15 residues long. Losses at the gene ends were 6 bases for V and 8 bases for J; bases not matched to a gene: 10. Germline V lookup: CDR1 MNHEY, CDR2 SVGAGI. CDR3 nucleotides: TGTGCCAGCAGCCGGACGACAGGGAGTTATTCACCCCTCCACTTT. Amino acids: CASSRTTGSYSPLHF.

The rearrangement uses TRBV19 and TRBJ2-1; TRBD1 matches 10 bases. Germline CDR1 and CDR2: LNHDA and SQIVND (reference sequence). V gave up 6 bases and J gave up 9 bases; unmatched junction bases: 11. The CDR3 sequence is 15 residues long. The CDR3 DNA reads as TGTGCCAGTAGCCCAAGGGACAGGGGTGTCGCTGAGCAGTTCTTC. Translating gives CASSPRDRGVAEQFF. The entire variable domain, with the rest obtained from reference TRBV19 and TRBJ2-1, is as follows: DGGITQSPKYLFRKEGQNVTLSCEQNLNHDAMYWYRQDPGQGLRLIYYSQIVNDFQKGDIAEGYSVSREKKESFPLTVTSAQKNPTAFYLCASSPRDRGVAEQFFGPGTRLTVL.

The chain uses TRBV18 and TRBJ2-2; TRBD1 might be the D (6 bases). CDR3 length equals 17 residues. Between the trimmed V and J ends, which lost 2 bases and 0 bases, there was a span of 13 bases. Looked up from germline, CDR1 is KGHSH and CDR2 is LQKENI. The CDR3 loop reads CASSPGGQFANTGELFF. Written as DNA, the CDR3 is TGTGCCAGCTCACCAGGAGGACAGTTCGCGAACACCGGGGAGCTGTTTTTT.

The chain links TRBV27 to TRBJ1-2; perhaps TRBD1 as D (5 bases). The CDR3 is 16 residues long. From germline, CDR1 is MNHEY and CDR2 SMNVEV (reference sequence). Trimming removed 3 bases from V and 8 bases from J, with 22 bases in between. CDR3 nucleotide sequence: TGTGCCAGCAGTTTTATTCGGGGGAATGGCCTCGGGGGCTACACCTTC. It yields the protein CASSFIRGNGLGGYTF.

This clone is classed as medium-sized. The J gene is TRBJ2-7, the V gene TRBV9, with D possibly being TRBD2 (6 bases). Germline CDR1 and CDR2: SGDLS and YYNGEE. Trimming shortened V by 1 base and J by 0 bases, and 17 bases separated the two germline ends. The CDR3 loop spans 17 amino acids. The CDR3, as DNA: TGTGCCAGCAGCGTAATACCGGGACTCCAAGACTCCTACGAGCAGTACTTC. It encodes CASSVIPGLQDSYEQYF.

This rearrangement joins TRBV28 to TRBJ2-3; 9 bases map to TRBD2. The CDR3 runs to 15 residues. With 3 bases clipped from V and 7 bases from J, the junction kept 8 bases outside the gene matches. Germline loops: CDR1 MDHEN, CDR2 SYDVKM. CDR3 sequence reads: CASSFGGSGSYTQYF. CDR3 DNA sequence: TGTGCCAGCAGTTTCGGGGGTAGCGGGAGTTATACGCAGTATTTT.

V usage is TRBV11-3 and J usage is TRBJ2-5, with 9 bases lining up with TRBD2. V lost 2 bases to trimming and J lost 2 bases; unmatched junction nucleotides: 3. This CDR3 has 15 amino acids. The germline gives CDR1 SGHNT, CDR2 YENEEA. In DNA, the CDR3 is TGTGCCAGCAGCTTACGACTAGCGGAACAAGAGACCCAGTACTTC. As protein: CASSLRLAEQETQYF.

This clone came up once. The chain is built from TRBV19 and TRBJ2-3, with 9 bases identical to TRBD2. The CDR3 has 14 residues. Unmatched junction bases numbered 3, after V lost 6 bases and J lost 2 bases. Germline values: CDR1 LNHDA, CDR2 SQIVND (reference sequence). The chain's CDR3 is CASRTSGFTDTQYF. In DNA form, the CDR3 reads TGTGCCAGTAGGACTAGCGGATTCACAGATACGCAGTATTTT.

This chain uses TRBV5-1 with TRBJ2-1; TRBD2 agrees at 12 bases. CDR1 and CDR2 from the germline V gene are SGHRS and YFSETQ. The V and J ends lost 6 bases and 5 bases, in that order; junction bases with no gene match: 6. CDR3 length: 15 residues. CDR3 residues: CASTPGLAGDNEQFF. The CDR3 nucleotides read TGCGCCAGCACACCGGGACTAGCGGGTGACAATGAGCAGTTCTTC.

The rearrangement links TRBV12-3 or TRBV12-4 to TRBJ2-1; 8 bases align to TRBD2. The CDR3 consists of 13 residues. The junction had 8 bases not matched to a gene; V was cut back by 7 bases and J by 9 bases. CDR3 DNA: TGTGCCAGCACTCCAGCGGGAGCAAGTGAGCAGTTCTTC. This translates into CASTPAGASEQFF.

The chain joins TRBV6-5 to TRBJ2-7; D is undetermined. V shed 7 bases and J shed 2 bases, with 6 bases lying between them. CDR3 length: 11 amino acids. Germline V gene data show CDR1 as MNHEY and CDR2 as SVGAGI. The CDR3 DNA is TGTGCCAGCATACTAACCTACGAGCAGTACTTC. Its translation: CASILTYEQYF.

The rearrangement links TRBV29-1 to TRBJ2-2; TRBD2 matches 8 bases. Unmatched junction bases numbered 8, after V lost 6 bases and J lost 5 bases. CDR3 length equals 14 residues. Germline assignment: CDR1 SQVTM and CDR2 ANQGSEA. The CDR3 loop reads CSVLSGSVTGELFF. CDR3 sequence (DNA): TGCAGCGTCCTCAGCGGGAGTGTTACCGGGGAGCTGTTTTTT.

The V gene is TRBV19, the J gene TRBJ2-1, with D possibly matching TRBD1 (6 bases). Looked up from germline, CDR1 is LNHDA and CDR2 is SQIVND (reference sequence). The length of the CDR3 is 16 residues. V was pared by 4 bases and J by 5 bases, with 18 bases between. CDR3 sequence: CASSTGTPNWDNEQFF. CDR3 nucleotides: TGTGCCAGTAGTACCGGGACACCAAATTGGGACAATGAGCAGTTCTTC.